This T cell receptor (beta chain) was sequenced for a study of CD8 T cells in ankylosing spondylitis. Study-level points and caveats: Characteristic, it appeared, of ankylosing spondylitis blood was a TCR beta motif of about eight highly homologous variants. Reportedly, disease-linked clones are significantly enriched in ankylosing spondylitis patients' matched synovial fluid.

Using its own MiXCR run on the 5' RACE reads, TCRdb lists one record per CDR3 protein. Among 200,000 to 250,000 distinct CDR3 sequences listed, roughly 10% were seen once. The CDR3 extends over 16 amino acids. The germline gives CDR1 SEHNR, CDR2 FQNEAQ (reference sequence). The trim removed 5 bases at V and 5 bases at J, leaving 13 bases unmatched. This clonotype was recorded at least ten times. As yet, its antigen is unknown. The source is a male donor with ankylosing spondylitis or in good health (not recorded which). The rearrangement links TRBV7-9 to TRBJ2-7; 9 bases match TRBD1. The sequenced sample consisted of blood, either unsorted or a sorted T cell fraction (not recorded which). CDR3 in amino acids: CASSLRGTGPGDEQYF. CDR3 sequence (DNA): TGTGCCAGCAGCCTTCGAGGGACAGGGCCGGGCGACGAGCAGTACTTC.